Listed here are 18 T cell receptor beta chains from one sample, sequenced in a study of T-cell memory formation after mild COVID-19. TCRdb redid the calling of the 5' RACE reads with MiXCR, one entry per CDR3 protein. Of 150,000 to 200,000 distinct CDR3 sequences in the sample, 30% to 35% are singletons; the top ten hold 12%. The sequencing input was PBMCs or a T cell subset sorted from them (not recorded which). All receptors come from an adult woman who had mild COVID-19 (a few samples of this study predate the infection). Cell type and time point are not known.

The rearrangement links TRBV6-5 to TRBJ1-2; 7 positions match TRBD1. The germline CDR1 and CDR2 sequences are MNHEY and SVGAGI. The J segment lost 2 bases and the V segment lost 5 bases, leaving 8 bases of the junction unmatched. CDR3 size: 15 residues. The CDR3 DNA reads TGTGCCAGCAGTGAAGGCATGACAGGGAACTATGGCTACACCTTC. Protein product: CASSEGMTGNYGYTF.

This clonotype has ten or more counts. CDR3 DNA: TGCGCCAGCAGCTTCCTAGCGGGGGACAATGAGCAGTTCTTC. Amino acid sequence: CASSFLAGDNEQFF. The V call is TRBV5-1, the J call TRBJ2-1; TRBD2 matches at 10 bases. Germline V lookup: CDR1 SGHRS, CDR2 YFSETQ. The CDR3 extends over 14 amino acids. Trimming removed 2 bases from V and 5 bases from J; junction bases left unmatched: 1.

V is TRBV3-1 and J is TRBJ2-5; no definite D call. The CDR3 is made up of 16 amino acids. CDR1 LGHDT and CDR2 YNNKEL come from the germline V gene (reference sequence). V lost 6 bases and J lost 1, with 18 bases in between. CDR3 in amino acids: CASSVLGRLGQETQYF. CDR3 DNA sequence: TGTGCCAGCAGTGTCCTTGGACGTCTCGGCCAAGAGACCCAGTACTTC.

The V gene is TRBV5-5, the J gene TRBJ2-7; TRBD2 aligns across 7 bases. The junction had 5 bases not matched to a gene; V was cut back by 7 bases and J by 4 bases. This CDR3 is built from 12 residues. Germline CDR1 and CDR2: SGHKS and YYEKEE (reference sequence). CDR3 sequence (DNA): TGTGCCAGCGCCGGCGGGGGTTACGAGCAGTACTTC. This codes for CASAGGGYEQYF.

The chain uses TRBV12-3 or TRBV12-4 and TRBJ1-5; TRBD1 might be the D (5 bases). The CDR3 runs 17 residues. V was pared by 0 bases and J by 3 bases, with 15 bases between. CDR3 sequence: CASSLAWGGVNNQPQHF. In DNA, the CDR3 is TGTGCCAGCAGTTTAGCGTGGGGGGGGGTGAACAATCAGCCCCAGCATTTT.

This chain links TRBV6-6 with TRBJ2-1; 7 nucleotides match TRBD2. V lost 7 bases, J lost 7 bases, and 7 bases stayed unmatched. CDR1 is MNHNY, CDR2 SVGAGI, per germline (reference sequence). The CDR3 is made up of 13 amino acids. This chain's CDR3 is CASNPGGRNEQFF. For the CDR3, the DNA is TGTGCCAGCAACCCGGGAGGTAGGAATGAGCAGTTCTTC.

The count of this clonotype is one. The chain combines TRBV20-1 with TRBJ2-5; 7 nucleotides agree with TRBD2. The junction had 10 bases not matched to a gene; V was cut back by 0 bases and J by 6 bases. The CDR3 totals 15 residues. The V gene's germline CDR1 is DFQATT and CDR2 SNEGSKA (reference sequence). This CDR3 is CSARDAGLSGQTQYF. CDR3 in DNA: TGCAGTGCTAGAGACGCGGGACTAAGTGGGCAGACCCAGTACTTC.

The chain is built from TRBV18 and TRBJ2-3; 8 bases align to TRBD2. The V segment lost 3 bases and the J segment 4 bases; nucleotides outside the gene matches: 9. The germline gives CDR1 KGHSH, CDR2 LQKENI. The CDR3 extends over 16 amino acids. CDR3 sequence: CASSPPGLALSDTQYF. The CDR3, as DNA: TGTGCCAGCTCACCTCCAGGACTAGCCCTATCAGATACGCAGTATTTT.

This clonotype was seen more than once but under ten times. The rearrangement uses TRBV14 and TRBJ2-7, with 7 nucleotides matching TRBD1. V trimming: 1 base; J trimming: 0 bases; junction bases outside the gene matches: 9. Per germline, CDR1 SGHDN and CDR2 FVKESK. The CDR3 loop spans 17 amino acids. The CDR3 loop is CASSQVSGGRSSYEQYF. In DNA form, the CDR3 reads TGTGCCAGCAGCCAAGTTTCAGGGGGACGGAGCTCCTACGAGCAGTACTTC.

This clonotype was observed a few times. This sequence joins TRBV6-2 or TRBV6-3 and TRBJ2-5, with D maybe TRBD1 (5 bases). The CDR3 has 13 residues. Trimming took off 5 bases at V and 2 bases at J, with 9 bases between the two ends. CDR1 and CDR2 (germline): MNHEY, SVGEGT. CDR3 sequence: CASSKGRQETQYF. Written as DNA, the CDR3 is TGTGCCAGCAGTAAGGGGCGGCAAGAGACCCAGTACTTC.

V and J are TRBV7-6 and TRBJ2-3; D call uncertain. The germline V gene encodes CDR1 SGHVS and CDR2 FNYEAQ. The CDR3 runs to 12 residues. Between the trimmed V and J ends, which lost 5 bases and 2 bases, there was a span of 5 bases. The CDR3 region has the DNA TGTGCCAGCAGCAGGGCCACAGATACGCAGTATTTT. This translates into CASSRATDTQYF.

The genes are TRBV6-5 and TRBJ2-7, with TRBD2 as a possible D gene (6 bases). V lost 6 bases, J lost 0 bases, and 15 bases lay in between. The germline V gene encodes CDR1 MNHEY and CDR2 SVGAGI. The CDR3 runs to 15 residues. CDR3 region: CASSKPGTVSYEQYF. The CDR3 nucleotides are TGTGCCAGCAGCAAACCCGGGACTGTCTCCTACGAGCAGTACTTC.

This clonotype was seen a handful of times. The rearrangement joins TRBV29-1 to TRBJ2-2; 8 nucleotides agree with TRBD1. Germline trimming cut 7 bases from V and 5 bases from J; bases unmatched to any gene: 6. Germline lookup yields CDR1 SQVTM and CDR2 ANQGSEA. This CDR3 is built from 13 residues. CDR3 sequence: CSASDRETGELFF. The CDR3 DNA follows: TGCAGCGCCTCGGACAGGGAAACCGGGGAGCTGTTTTTT.

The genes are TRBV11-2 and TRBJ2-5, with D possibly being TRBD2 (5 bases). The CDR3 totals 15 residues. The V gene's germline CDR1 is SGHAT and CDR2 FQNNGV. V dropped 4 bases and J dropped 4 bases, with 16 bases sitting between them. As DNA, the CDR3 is TGTGCCAGCAGCTCCCGGGTGGACTCTACAGAGACCCAGTACTTC. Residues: CASSSRVDSTETQYF.

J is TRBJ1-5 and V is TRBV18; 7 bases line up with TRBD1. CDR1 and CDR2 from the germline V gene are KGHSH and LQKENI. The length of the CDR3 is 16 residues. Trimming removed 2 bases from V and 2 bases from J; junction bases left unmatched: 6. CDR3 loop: CASSPGTVSGNQPQHF. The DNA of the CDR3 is TGTGCCAGCTCACCAGGGACAGTGAGTGGCAATCAGCCCCAGCATTTT. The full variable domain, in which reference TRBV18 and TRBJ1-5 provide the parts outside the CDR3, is NAGVMQNPRHLVRRRGQEARLRCSPMKGHSHVYWYRQLPEEGLKFMVYLQKENIIDESGMPKERFSAEFPKEGPSILRIQQVVRGDSAAYFCASSPGTVSGNQPQHFGDGTRLSIL.

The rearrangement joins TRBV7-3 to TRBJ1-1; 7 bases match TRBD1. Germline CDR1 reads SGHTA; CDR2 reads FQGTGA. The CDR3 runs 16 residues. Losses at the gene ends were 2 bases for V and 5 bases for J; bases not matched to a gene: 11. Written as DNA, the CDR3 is TGTGCCAGCAGCTTATATCCCAGGGGGGCTAGGACTGAAGCTTTCTTT. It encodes CASSLYPRGARTEAFF.

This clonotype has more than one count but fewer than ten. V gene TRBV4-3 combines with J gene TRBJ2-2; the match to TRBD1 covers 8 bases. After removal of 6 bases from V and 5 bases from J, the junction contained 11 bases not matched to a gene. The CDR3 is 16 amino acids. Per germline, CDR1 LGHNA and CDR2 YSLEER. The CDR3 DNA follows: TGCGCCAGCAGTGGGACAGGCTCGAAAGTGACCGGGGAGCTGTTTTTT. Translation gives CASSGTGSKVTGELFF.

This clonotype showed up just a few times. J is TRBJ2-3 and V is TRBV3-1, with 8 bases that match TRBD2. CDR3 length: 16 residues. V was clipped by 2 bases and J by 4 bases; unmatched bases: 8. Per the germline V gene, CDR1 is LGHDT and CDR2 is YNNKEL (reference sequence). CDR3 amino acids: CASSQIAGGAADTQYF. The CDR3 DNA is TGTGCCAGCAGCCAAATTGCGGGGGGCGCGGCAGATACGCAGTATTTT.